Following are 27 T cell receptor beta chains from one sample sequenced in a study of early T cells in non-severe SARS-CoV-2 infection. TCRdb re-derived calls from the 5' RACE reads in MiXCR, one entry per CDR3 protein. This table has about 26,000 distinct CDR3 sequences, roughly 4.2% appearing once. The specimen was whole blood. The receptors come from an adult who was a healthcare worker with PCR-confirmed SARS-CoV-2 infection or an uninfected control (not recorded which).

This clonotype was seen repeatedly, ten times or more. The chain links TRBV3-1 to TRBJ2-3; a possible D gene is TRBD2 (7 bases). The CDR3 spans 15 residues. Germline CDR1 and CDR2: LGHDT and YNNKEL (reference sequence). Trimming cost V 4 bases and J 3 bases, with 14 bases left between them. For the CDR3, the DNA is TGTGCCAGCAGCCTCGTAAGGGGGGGGACAGATACGCAGTATTTT. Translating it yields CASSLVRGGTDTQYF.

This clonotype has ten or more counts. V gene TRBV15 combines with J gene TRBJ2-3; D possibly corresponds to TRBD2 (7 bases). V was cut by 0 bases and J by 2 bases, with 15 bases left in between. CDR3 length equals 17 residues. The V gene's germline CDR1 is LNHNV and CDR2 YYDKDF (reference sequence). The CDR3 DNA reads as TGTGCCACCAGCAGAGAGGGGGGGGCGGTTGCCACAGATACGCAGTATTTT. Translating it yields CATSREGGAVATDTQYF.

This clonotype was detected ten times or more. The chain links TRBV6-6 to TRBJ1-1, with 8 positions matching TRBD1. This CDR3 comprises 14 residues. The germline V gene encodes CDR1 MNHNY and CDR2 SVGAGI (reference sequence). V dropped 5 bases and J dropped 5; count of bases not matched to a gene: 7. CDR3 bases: TGTGCCAGCAGTCCCTCGGACAGGGAAACTGAAGCTTTCTTT. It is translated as CASSPSDRETEAFF.

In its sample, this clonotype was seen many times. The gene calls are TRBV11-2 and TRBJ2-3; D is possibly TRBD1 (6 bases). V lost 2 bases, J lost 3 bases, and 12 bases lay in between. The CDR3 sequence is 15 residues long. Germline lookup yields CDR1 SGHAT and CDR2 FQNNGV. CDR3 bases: TGTGCCAGCAGCTTACAGGGGTGGAGGACAGATACGCAGTATTTT. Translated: CASSLQGWRTDTQYF.

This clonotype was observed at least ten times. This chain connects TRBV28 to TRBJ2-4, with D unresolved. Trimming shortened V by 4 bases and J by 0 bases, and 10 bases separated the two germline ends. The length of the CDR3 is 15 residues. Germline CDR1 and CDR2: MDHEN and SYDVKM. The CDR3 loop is CASSSPSVAKNIQYF. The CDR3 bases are TGTGCCAGCAGTTCACCAAGCGTAGCCAAAAACATTCAGTACTTC. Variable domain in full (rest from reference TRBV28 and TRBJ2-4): DVKVTQSSRYLVKRTGEKVFLECVQDMDHENMFWYRQDPGLGLRLIYFSYDVKMKEKGDIPEGYSVSREKKERFSLILESASTNQTSMYLCASSSPSVAKNIQYFGAGTRLSVL.

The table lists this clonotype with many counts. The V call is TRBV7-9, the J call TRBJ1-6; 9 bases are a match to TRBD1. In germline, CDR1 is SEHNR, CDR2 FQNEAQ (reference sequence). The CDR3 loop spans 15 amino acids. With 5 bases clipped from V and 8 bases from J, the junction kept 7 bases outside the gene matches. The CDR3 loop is CASSPPGQGDSPLHF. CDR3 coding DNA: TGTGCCAGCAGCCCGCCGGGACAGGGAGATTCACCCCTCCACTTT.

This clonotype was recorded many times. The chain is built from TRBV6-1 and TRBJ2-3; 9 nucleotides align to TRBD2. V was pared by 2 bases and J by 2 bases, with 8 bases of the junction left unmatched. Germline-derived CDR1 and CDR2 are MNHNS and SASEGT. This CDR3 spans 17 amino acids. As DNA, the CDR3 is TGTGCCAGCAGTGAACGGTTTCTAGCGGGATACACAGATACGCAGTATTTT. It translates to CASSERFLAGYTDTQYF.

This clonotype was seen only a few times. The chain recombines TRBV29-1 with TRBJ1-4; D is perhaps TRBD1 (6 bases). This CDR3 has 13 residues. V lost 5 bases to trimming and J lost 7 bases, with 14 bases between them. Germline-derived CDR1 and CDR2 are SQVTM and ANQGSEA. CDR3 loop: CSVRTASGEKLFF. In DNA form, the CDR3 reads TGCAGCGTTCGGACAGCTAGCGGTGAAAAACTGTTTTTT.

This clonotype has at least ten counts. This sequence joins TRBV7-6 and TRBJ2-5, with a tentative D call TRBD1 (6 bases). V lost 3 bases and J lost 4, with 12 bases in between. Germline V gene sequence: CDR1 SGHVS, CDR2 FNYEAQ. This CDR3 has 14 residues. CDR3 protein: CASSFQTRGETQYF. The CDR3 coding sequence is TGTGCCAGCAGCTTCCAGACCAGGGGAGAGACCCAGTACTTC.

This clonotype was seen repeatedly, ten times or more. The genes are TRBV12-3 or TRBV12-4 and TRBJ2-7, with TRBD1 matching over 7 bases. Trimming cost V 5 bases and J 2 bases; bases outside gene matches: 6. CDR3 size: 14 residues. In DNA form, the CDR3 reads TGTGCCAGCAGTCTCCTCGGGACAGCCTACGAGCAGTACTTC. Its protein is CASSLLGTAYEQYF.

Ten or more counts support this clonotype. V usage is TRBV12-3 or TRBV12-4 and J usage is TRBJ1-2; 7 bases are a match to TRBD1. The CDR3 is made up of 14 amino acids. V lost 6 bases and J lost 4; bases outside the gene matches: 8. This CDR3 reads CASSRRGNRYGYTF. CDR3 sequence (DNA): TGTGCCAGCAGCCGCAGGGGGAATCGCTATGGCTACACCTTC.

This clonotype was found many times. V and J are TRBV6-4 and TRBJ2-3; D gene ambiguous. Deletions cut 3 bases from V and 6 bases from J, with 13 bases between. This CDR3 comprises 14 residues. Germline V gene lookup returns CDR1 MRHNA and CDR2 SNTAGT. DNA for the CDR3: TGTGCCAGCAGTGAGTACCCCGAGGCGGATACGCAGTATTTT. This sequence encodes CASSEYPEADTQYF.

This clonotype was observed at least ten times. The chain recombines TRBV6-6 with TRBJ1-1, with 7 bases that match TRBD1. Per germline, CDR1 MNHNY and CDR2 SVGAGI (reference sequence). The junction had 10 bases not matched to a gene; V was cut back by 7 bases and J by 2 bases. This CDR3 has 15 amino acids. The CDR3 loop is CASTRTGEENTEAFF. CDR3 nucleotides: TGTGCCAGCACCAGAACAGGGGAGGAAAACACTGAAGCTTTCTTT.

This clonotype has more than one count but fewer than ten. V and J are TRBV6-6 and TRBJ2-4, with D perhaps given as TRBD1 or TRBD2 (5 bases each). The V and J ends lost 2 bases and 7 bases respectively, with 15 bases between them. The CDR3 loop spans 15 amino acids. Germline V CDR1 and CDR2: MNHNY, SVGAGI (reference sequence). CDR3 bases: TGTGCCAGCAGTTACAAGCCAGGCTGGGGGAACATTCAGTACTTC. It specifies CASSYKPGWGNIQYF.

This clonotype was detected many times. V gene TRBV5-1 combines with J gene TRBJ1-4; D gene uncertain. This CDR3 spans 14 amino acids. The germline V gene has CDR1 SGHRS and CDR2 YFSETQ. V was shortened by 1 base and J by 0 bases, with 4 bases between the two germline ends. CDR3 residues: CASSLYATNEKLFF. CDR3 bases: TGCGCCAGCAGCTTGTATGCAACTAATGAAAAACTGTTTTTT.

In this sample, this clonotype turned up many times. DNA of the CDR3: TGTGCCAGCAGCTTAAGTAGGGGACAGTTAAGCACTGAAGCTTTCTTT. This encodes CASSLSRGQLSTEAFF. This rearrangement joins TRBV11-3 to TRBJ1-1; 7 bases line up with TRBD1. The CDR3 is 16 residues long. The junction had 10 bases not matched to a gene; V was cut back by 2 bases and J by 4 bases. The germline V gene has CDR1 SGHNT and CDR2 YENEEA.

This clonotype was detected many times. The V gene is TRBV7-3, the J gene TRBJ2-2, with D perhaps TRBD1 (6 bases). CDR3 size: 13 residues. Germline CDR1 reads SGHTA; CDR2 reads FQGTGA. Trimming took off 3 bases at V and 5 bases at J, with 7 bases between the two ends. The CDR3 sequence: CASSFTGTGELFF. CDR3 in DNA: TGTGCCAGCAGCTTTACAGGGACCGGGGAGCTGTTTTTT.

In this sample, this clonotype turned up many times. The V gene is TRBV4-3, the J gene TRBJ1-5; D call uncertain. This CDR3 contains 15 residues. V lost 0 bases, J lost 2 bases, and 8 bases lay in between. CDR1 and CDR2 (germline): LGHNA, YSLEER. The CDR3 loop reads CASSQDQNGNQPQHF. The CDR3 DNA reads TGCGCCAGCAGCCAAGATCAGAACGGCAATCAGCCCCAGCATTTT.

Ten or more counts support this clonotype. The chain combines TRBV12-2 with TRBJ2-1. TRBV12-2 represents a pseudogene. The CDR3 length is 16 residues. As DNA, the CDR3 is TGTGCAAGTCGCTTATTCGGGCTGTACGGTCGCGATGAGCAGTTCTTC. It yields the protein CASRLFGLYGRDEQFF.

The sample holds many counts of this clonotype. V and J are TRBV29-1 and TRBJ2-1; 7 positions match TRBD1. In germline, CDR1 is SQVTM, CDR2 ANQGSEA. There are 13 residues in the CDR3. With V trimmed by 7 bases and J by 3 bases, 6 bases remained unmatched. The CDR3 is CSAGQRGYNEQFF. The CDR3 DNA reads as TGCAGCGCGGGACAGAGGGGCTACAATGAGCAGTTCTTC.

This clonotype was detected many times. The CDR3 protein is CASSPRGLATDTQYF. For the CDR3, the DNA is TGTGCCAGCAGCCCGCGCGGACTAGCCACAGATACGCAGTATTTT. This rearrangement joins TRBV7-8 to TRBJ2-3; 8 bases match TRBD2. The trim removed 5 bases at V and 2 bases at J, leaving 6 bases unmatched. Germline-derived CDR1 and CDR2 are SGHVS and FQNEAQ. The CDR3 covers 15 residues. Full variable domain (remainder filled in from reference TRBV7-8 and TRBJ2-3): GAGVSQSPRYKVAKRGQDVALRCDPISGHVSLFWYQQALGQGPEFLTYFQNEAQLDKSGLPSDRFFAERPEGSVSTLKIQRTQQEDSAVYLCASSPRGLATDTQYFGPGTRLTVL.

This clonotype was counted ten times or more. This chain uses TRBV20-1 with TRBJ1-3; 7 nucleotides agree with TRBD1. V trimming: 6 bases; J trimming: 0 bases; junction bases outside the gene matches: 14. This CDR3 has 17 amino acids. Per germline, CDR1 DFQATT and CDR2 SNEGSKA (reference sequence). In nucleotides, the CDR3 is TGCAGTGCGAGCAAACCGGGACAGCCGAGCTCTGGAAACACCATATATTTT. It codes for CSASKPGQPSSGNTIYF.

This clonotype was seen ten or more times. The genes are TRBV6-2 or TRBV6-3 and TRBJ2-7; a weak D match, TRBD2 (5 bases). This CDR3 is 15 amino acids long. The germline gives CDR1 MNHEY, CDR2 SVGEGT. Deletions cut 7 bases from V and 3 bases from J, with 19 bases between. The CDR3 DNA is TGTGCCAGCACTCAACCCGGGGAACGATTCTACGAGCAGTACTTC. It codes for CASTQPGERFYEQYF.

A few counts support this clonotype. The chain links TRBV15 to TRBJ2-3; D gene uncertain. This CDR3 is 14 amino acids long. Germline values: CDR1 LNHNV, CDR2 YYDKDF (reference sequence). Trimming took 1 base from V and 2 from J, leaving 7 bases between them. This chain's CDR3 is CATSRATPTDTQYF. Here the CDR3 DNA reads TGTGCCACCAGCAGAGCGACACCCACAGATACGCAGTATTTT.

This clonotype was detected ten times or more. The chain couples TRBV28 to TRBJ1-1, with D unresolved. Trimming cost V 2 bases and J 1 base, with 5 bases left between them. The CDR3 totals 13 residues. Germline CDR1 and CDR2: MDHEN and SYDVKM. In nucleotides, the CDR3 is TGTGCCAGCAGTTTAATTGAGAACACTGAAGCTTTCTTT. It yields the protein CASSLIENTEAFF.

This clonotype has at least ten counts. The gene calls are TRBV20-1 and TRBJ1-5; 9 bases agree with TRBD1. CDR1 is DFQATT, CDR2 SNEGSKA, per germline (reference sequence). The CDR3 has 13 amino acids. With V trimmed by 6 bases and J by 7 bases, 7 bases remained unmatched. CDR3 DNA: TGCAGTGCAAGTGACAGGGGGGGACAGCCCCAGCATTTT. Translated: CSASDRGGQPQHF.

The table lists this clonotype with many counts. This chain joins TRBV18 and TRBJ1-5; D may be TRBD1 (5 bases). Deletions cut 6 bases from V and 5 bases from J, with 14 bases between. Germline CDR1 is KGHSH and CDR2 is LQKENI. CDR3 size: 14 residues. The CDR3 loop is CASSPSGGDQPQHF. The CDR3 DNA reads TGTGCCAGCTCCCCTTCGGGGGGGGATCAGCCCCAGCATTTT.